A selection of T cell receptor beta chains follows, all from one sample in a study of blood T cell repertoires in COVID-19. Sequencing used immunoSEQ multiplex PCR; TCRdb keeps in-frame clones, though not all of them. The table records under 300,000 clones, roughly 90% of them present only once. Sequenced material: peripheral blood. The receptor set was obtained from a woman in her 40s who had recovered from COVID-19. Each CDR3 is given with its conserved first and last residue. A D gene is named only where the DNA matches it firmly. Some rows mark clone size as missing; the rest say once, few, many or name a class of expanded clone.

NA,TRBV4-1,TRBJ2-5,TRBD1,TGCGCCAGCAGCCAAGGGCCCGGACAGGGGGGAGAGACCCAGTACTTC,CASSQGPGQGGETQYF
NA,TRBV30,TRBJ1-1,TRBD1,TGTGCCTGGAAGAGGGGGCTCTACACTGAAGCTTTCTTT,CAWKRGLYTEAFF
NA,TRBV6-5,TRBJ2-3,NA,TGTGCCAGCAGTTACGGCGGGGATCCCACAGATACGCAGTATTTT,CASSYGGDPTDTQYF
NA,TRBV5-8,TRBJ2-5,TRBD2,TGTGCCAGCAGCCCCCGGGTAGCGGGTACGGGGACCCAGTACTTC,CASSPRVAGTGTQYF
NA,TRBV5-1,TRBJ2-1,TRBD2,TGCGCCAGCAGCTTGAGCGGGAGTCAGTACAATGAGCAGTTCTTC,CASSLSGSQYNEQFF
NA,TRBV2,TRBJ1-2,TRBD1,TGTGCCAGCAGTGAAGCAAACAGGGGCGGCTATGGCTACACCTTC,CASSEANRGGYGYTF
NA,TRBV18,TRBJ1-1,NA,TGTGCCAGCTCACCCCCTTACACTGAAGCTTTCTTT,CASSPPYTEAFF
once,TRBV6-5,TRBJ2-1,TRBD2,TGTGCCAGCAGTTACGGGGGGACTAGCGGGGTGAATGAGCAGTTCTTC,CASSYGGTSGVNEQFF
NA,TRBV2,TRBJ2-5,TRBD1,TGTGCCAGCAGTGATTGGGACAGGGGGGAGACCCAGTACTTC,CASSDWDRGETQYF
NA,TRBV5-1,TRBJ1-2,NA,TGCGCCAGCAGCTTGGCCGTCGACTATGGCTACACCTTC,CASSLAVDYGYTF
NA,TRBV5-1,TRBJ2-5,TRBD2,TGCGCCAGCAGCCCGCGGGAGGTGGGGGAGACCCAGTACTTC,CASSPREVGETQYF
NA,TRBV3-1/TRBV3-2,TRBJ2-3,TRBD2,TGTGCCAGCAGCCTTCGACTAGCGGAGGGCACAGATACGCAGTATTTT,CASSLRLAEGTDTQYF
once,TRBV11-2,TRBJ2-1,NA,TGTGCCAGCAGCTTAGATTTGGACAGCTACAATGAGCAGTTCTTC,CASSLDLDSYNEQFF
NA,TRBV4-2,TRBJ2-5,NA,TGTGCCAGCAGCCCACCACCCACTAGCACCGCGGGTAGTCAGACCCAGTACTTC,CASSPPPTSTAGSQTQYF
NA,TRBV5-6,TRBJ2-1,TRBD1,TGTGCCAGCAGCCCCGGGACAGGGTGGGCCAATGAGCAGTTCTTC,CASSPGTGWANEQFF
NA,TRBV28,TRBJ2-1,NA,TGTGCCAGCAGCCCCAATTTTAGTGAGCAGTTCTTC,CASSPNFSEQFF
NA,TRBV27,TRBJ2-2,NA,TGTGCCAGCAGTTTAGAGGGCTCCGGGGAGCTGTTTTTT,CASSLEGSGELFF
NA,TRBV18,TRBJ1-6,TRBD1,TGTGCCAGCTCACCAACGGGACAGGGTAGTATCGCTTCACCCCTCCACTTT,CASSPTGQGSIASPLHF
NA,TRBV14,TRBJ2-7,TRBD1,TGTGCCAGCAGCCCCGGGACAGGGGTGTACGAGCAGTACTTC,CASSPGTGVYEQYF
NA,TRBV7-9,TRBJ2-1,TRBD2,TGTGCCAGCAGCATAGGGACTAGCGGGAATTTTTACAATGAGCAGTTCTTC,CASSIGTSGNFYNEQFF
NA,TRBV5-1,TRBJ2-7,TRBD1,TGCGCCAGCAGCCCCCGGGGGACAGGGATGGAAGGCGAGCAGTACTTC,CASSPRGTGMEGEQYF
NA,TRBV24-1,TRBJ2-1,NA,TGTGCCACCAGTGACCGCCGGAGGGCGGATGAGCAGTTCTTC,CATSDRRRADEQFF
NA,TRBV3-1/TRBV3-2,TRBJ2-5,TRBD2,TGTGCCAGCAGCCAGCTAGCGGCCCAAGAGACCCAGTACTTC,CASSQLAAQETQYF
once,TRBV28,TRBJ2-3,TRBD2,TGTGCCAGCAGTTTACTCGCGGGAGTTATAGATACGCAGTATTTT,CASSLLAGVIDTQYF
many,TRBV11-2,TRBJ1-3,TRBD1,TGTGCCAGCAGCTTTGGGACAGGTCCTGGAAACACCATATATTTT,CASSFGTGPGNTIYF
NA,TRBV21-1,TRBJ2-1,NA,TGTGCCAGCAGCTCCAGCGGGAGGAAGGGCAAAGAGCAGTTCTTC,CASSSSGRKGKEQFF
NA,TRBV7-9,TRBJ2-3,NA,TGTGCCAGCAGCTCTACGTGGGGAGCCACAGATACGCAGTATTTT,CASSSTWGATDTQYF
NA,TRBV27,TRBJ1-1,TRBD1,TGTGCCAGCAGTTTATTAGGGACAGTAACTGAAGCTTTCTTT,CASSLLGTVTEAFF
once,TRBV30,TRBJ1-5,NA,TGTGCCTGGAGTGTGGGCATAGCGGGTCAGCCCCAGCATTTT,CAWSVGIAGQPQHF
NA,TRBV2,TRBJ1-4,TRBD1,TGTGCCAGCAGTACCGGGACAGGGGGAAAACTGTTTTTT,CASSTGTGGKLFF
NA,TRBV19,TRBJ1-5,NA,TGTGCCAGTACTCGGGAAGGCAATCAGCCCCAGCATTTT,CASTREGNQPQHF
NA,TRBV7-3,TRBJ1-2,TRBD1,TGTGCCAGCAGCCGCGGGACAGGGCCGGGTGGGGGTTATGGCTACACCTTC,CASSRGTGPGGGYGYTF
NA,TRBV12-3/TRBV12-4,TRBJ2-7,NA,TGTGCCAGCAGTCTTAGCGACGGCTACGAGCAGTACTTC,CASSLSDGYEQYF
once,TRBV5-1,TRBJ2-7,TRBD1,TGCGCCAGCAAGGGACAGGGTCAATACGAGCAGTACTTC,CASKGQGQYEQYF
few,TRBV15,TRBJ2-7,TRBD1,TGTGCCACCAGCCTACAACCCGGGACAGGGGCCTTCTACGAGCAGTACTTC,CATSLQPGTGAFYEQYF
NA,TRBV4-2,TRBJ2-7,NA,TGTGCCAGCAGTTCAGGCTACGAGCAGTACTTC,CASSSGYEQYF
NA,TRBV28,TRBJ1-4,NA,TGTGCCAGCAGTTCCGGAGCGGGTCGTGAAAAACTGTTTTTT,CASSSGAGREKLFF
NA,TRBV27,TRBJ2-1,NA,TGTGCCAGCAGTTTTGGCAGGGGGAGGAATGAGCAGTTCTTC,CASSFGRGRNEQFF
NA,TRBV25-1,TRBJ2-7,NA,TGTGCCACCAGGGGGGACAACTCCTACGAGCAGTACTTC,CATRGDNSYEQYF
NA,TRBV6-1,TRBJ2-3,TRBD2,TGTGCCAGCAGTGAACTGGGACTAGCGGGGAGCACAGATACGCAGTATTTT,CASSELGLAGSTDTQYF
NA,TRBV27,TRBJ2-7,TRBD2,TGTGCCAGCAGTAGGACTAGCGGGATCAGCGAGCAGTACTTC,CASSRTSGISEQYF
few,TRBV6-4,TRBJ1-2,NA,TGTGCCAGCAGTGACTCCTCCTTGGGCCCTTCCAATGGCTACACCTTC,CASSDSSLGPSNGYTF
NA,TRBV27,TRBJ1-3,TRBD1,TGTGCCAGTCGAAAACAGGGGGGAGACACCATATATTTT,CASRKQGGDTIYF
NA,TRBV23-1,TRBJ2-5,NA,TGCGCCAGCAGTCAAGGCTCAGGGGTACGAGAGACCCAGTACTTC,CASSQGSGVRETQYF
NA,TRBV7-9,TRBJ2-7,TRBD2,TGTGCCAGCAGCGGGCTAGCGGGACCCACCCCCTACGAGCAGTACTTC,CASSGLAGPTPYEQYF